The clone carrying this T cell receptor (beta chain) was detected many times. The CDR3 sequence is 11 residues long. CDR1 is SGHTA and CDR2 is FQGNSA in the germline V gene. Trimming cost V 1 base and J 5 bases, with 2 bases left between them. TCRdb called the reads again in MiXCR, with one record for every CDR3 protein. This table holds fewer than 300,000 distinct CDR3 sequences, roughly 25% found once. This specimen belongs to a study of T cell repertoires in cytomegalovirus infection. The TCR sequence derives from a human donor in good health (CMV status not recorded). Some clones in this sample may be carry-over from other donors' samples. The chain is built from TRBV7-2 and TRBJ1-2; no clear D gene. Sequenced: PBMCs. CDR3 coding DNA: TGTGCCAGCAGCTTAGATTATGGCTACACCTTC. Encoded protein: CASSLDYGYTF. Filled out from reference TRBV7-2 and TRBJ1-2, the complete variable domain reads GAGVSQSPSNKVTEKGKDVELRCDPISGHTALYWYRQSLGQGLEFLIYFQGNSAPDKSGLPSDRFSAERTGGSVSTLTIQRTQQEDSAVYLCASSLDYGYTFGSGTRLTVV.